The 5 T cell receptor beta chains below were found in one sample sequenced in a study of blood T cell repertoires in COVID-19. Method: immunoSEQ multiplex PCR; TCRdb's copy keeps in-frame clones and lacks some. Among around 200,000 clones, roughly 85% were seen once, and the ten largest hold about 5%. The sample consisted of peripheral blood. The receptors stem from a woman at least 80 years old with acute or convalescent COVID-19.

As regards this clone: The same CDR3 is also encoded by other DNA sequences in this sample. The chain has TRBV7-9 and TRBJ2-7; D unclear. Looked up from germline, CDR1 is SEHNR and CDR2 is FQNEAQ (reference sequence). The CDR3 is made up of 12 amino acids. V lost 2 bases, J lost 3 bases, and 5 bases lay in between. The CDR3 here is CASSLSGYEQYF. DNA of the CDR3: TGTGCCAGCAGCTTATCCGGCTACGAGCAGTACTTC.

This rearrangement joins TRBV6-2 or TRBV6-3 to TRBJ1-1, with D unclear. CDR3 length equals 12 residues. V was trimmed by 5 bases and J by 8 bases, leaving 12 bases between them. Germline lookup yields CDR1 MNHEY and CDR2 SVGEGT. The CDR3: CASSRQKREAFF. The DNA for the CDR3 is TGTGCCAGCAGTCGTCAGAAGCGCGAAGCTTTCTTT.

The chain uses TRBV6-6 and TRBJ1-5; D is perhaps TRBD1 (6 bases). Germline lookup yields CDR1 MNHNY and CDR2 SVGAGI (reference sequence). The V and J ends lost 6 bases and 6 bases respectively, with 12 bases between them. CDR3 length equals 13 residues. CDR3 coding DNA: TGTGCCAGCAGCCCGGGAGGGGGTCAGCCCCAGCATTTT. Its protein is CASSPGGGQPQHF.

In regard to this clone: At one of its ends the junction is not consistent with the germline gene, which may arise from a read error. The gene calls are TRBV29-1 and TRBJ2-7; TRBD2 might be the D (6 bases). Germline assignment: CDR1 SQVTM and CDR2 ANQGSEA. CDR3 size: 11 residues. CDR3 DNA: TGCAGCGTCCAAGGTACGGCAAGGGAGGACTTC. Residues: CSVQGTAREDF.

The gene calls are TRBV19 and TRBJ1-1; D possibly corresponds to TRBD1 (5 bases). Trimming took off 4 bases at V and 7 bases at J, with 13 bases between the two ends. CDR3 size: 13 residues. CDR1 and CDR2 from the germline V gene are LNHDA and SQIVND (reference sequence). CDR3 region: CASSTLQEIEAFF. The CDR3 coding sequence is TGTGCCAGTAGTACGTTACAGGAGATTGAAGCTTTCTTT.